This T cell receptor beta chain stems from a study of blood T cells in healthy people across ages. Germline V gene sequence: CDR1 SGDLS, CDR2 YYNGEE. Between the trimmed V and J ends, which lost 4 bases and 0 bases, there was a span of 17 bases. The CDR3 runs 18 residues. Through a sample-barcoded 5' primer and a J-beta primer mix, a second PCR was run for 7 to 11 cycles. Each CDR3 protein is one row after TCRdb ran MiXCR on the 5' RACE reads. The sample carries approximately 2,000,000 distinct CDR3 sequences, roughly 43% recorded once. The chain has TRBV9 and TRBJ2-6; D possibly corresponds to TRBD2 (6 bases). Sequencing input: blood. This TCR came from a human donor in good health. The CDR3 DNA reads as TGTGCCAGCAGCCTACGAGACGGGAGAAGCTCTGGGGCCAACGTCCTGACTTTC. Translation gives CASSLRDGRSSGANVLTF.